The TCR beta chain described here comes from a study of blood T cell repertoires in COVID-19. About the study: The samples span acute and convalescent COVID-19 from the United States, Italy and Spain. In each case, the material was cDNA or gDNA derived from T cells, B-cell-depleted T cells, or PBMCs.

Profiling relied on immunoSEQ multiplex PCR, and the TCRdb table lists in-frame clones only, not all of them. Seen here are about 400,000 clones, roughly 90% observed once, and the top ten hold over 2%. Germline assignment: CDR1 MNHEY and CDR2 SMNVEV (reference sequence). This CDR3 is built from 15 residues. Losses at the gene ends were 3 bases for V and 4 bases for J; bases not matched to a gene: 4. The chain uses TRBV27 and TRBJ1-5, with 9 bases aligning to TRBD1. Sequencing was performed on PBMCs or T cells enriched from blood (not recorded which). This receptor was obtained from a woman aged 40 to 49 with acute COVID-19. The CDR3 here is CASSLGTGLNQPQHF. The CDR3 bases are TGTGCCAGCAGTTTGGGGACAGGGCTTAATCAGCCCCAGCATTTT.